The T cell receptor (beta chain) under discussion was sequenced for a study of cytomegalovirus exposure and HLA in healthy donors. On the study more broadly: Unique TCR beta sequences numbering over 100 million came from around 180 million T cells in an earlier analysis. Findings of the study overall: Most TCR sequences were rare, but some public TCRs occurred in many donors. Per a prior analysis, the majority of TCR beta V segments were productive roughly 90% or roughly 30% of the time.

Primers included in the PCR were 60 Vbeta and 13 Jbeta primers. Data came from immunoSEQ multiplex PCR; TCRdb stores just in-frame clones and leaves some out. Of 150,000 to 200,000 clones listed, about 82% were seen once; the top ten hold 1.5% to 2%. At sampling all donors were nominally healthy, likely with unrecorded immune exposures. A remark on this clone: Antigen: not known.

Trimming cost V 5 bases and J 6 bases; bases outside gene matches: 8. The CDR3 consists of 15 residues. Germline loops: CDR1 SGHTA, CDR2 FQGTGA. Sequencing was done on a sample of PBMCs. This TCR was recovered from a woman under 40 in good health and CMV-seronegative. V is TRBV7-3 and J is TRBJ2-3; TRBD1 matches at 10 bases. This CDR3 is CASSPDRGRGDTQYF. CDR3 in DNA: TGTGCCAGCAGCCCAGACAGGGGGCGAGGGGATACGCAGTATTTT.